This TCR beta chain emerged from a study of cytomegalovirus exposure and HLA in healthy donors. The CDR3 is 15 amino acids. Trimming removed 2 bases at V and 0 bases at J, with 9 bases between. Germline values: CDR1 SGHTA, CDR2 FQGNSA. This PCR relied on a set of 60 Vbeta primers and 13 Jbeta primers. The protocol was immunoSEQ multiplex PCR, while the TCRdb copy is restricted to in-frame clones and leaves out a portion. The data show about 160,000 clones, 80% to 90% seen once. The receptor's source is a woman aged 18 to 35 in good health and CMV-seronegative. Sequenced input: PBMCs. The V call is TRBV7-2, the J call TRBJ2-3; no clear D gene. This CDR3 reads CASSLNQASTDTQYF. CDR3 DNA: TGTGCCAGCAGCTTAAACCAAGCTAGCACAGATACGCAGTATTTT.